Following are 10 T cell receptor beta chains from one sample sequenced in a study of cytomegalovirus exposure and HLA in healthy donors. Amplification used 60 Vbeta primers and 13 Jbeta primers. Method: immunoSEQ multiplex PCR; TCRdb's copy keeps in-frame clones and lacks some. The sample shows 250,000 to 350,000 clones, roughly 85% of them seen only once. The sequencing input was PBMCs. The source of these receptors is a man aged 35 to 55 in good health and CMV-seropositive.

This clone was counted a few times. J is TRBJ2-1 and V is TRBV11-2, with TRBD2 as a possible D gene (6 bases). The length of the CDR3 is 15 residues. CDR1 and CDR2 from the germline V gene are SGHAT and FQNNGV. The germline V and J ends were trimmed by 6 bases and 3 bases, with 15 bases remaining between them. CDR3 DNA: TGTGCCAGCAGACCGGGAGCGGGCGTCTACAATGAGCAGTTCTTC. Its translation: CASRPGAGVYNEQFF.

The rearrangement uses TRBV5-6 and TRBJ1-2; 7 bases are a match to TRBD1. The CDR3 length is 14 residues. The trim removed 4 bases at V and 2 bases at J, leaving 5 bases unmatched. Germline CDR1 reads SGHDT; CDR2 reads YYEEEE. The chain's CDR3 is CASSPRDRNYGYTF. CDR3 DNA: TGTGCCAGCAGCCCTCGGGACAGAAACTATGGCTACACCTTC.

The V and J genes are TRBV19 and TRBJ2-7, with a weak D call TRBD2 (6 bases). V was pared by 4 bases and J by 3 bases, with 13 bases between. The CDR3 covers 14 residues. Germline CDR1 reads LNHDA; CDR2 reads SQIVND (reference sequence). CDR3 residues: CASSKVGRGYEQYF. The CDR3 DNA reads as TGTGCCAGTAGTAAGGTCGGGAGAGGCTACGAGCAGTACTTC.

The genes are TRBV30 and TRBJ2-1; 7 bases align to TRBD2. Looked up from germline, CDR1 is GTSNPN and CDR2 is SVGIG (reference sequence). This CDR3 has 15 amino acids. The ends lost 1 base at V and 4 bases at J; junction bases unmatched: 7. The CDR3 loop reads CAWSGGSGPYNEQFF. In DNA, the CDR3 is TGTGCCTGGAGTGGGGGTAGCGGGCCATACAATGAGCAGTTCTTC.

The rearrangement links TRBV25-1 to TRBJ2-7; 7 nucleotides line up with TRBD1. With 5 bases clipped from V and 1 base from J, the junction kept 8 bases outside the gene matches. This CDR3 contains 15 residues. CDR1 and CDR2 (germline): MGHDK, SYGVNS. CDR3 DNA: TGTGCCAGCAGTCGACGGACAGGCCGATCCTACGAGCAGTACTTC. Translated, it gives CASSRRTGRSYEQYF.

The J gene is TRBJ2-1, the V gene TRBV18; 8 positions agree with TRBD2. J was trimmed by 5 bases and V by 3 bases; bases with no gene match: 12. CDR3 length equals 17 residues. Germline V gene sequence: CDR1 KGHSH, CDR2 LQKENI. CDR3 sequence (DNA): TGTGCCAGCTCACCGGGGCCGGGAGGGGATGAAGACAATGAGCAGTTCTTC. Amino acid sequence: CASSPGPGGDEDNEQFF. Using reference TRBV18 and TRBJ2-1 for the parts outside the CDR3, the full variable domain is NAGVMQNPRHLVRRRGQEARLRCSPMKGHSHVYWYRQLPEEGLKFMVYLQKENIIDESGMPKERFSAEFPKEGPSILRIQQVVRGDSAAYFCASSPGPGGDEDNEQFFGPGTRLTVL.

This clone appeared a single time. The rearrangement joins TRBV7-8 to TRBJ2-7, with D tentatively TRBD2 (6 bases). CDR3 length: 15 residues. Germline CDR1 reads SGHVS; CDR2 reads FQNEAQ. The ends were cut back, 5 bases at V and 0 bases at J, with 14 bases in the middle. CDR3 sequence reads: CASSQYTGLSYEQYF. The CDR3, as DNA: TGTGCCAGCAGCCAGTACACGGGACTCTCCTACGAGCAGTACTTC.

The chain recombines TRBV6-6 with TRBJ1-2, with D maybe TRBD1 (5 bases). CDR1 and CDR2 (germline): MNHNY, SVGAGI (reference sequence). The ends were cut back, 2 bases at V and 7 bases at J, with 17 bases in the middle. The CDR3 loop spans 15 amino acids. The CDR3 DNA reads TGTGCCAGCAGTTACGACCAAGGCAGGGCATTTGGCTACACCTTC. This codes for CASSYDQGRAFGYTF.

This clone was seen just once. J is TRBJ2-1 and V is TRBV7-9; TRBD2 matches 10 bases. This CDR3 spans 17 amino acids. Germline CDR1 reads SEHNR; CDR2 reads FQNEAQ (reference sequence). The ends lost 6 bases at V and 0 bases at J; junction bases unmatched: 8. CDR3 in DNA: TGTGCCAGCAGGCAAGCACTAGCGGGGAGCTCCTACAATGAGCAGTTCTTC. Translated: CASRQALAGSSYNEQFF.

The V gene is TRBV5-4, the J gene TRBJ2-7; 8 nucleotides match TRBD2. The germline CDR1 and CDR2 sequences are SGHNT and YYREEE (reference sequence). J gave up 3 bases and V 0 bases, and 11 bases lay outside the gene matches. This CDR3 has 17 amino acids. Here the CDR3 DNA reads TGTGCCAGCAGCTTGGCAATGGGCGGGAGGCGGGTCTACGAGCAGTACTTC. It is translated as CASSLAMGGRRVYEQYF.